This record concerns one TCR beta chain sequence. The sample belongs to a study of identical twins. From the 5' RACE reads, TCRdb called clonotypes with MiXCR, one entry per CDR3 protein. The sample holds under 300,000 distinct CDR3 sequences, 6.5% seen once. The CDR3 consists of 19 residues. V lost 2 bases to trimming and J lost 0 bases; unmatched junction nucleotides: 14. Germline-derived CDR1 and CDR2 are SGDLS and YYNGEE. The sample was also linked to a second study, of T cells expressing NK-cell markers. According to that study: It is unclear if expanded NKG2C-expressing clones target HCMV antigens.

This clonotype was obtained from a woman aged 18-29 years in good health. Sequences were obtained from CD8+ T cells sorted from blood. V and J are TRBV9 and TRBJ2-4, with TRBD1 matching over 7 bases. In DNA form, the CDR3 reads TGTGCCAGCAGCGTTGAGCAGGGGGAGAGAAAACTAGCCAAAAACATTCAGTACTTC. Translated: CASSVEQGERKLAKNIQYF.